Each of the 5 T cell receptor beta chains below was sequenced from the same sample in a study of cytomegalovirus exposure and HLA in healthy donors (dated by TCRdb to about 2017). The library was prepared using the immunoSEQ multiplex PCR assay. Drawn from immuneACCESS, this table holds only the in-frame rearrangements with V and J called that TCRdb kept. Clones are partly lost; checked studies trace under half to an unresolved V gene and leave the rest unexplained. This sample holds roughly 100,000 clones; about 95% were observed only once. Around 0.85% of the sample is held by the ten biggest clonotypes. The sequenced sample was PBMCs. Receptors were obtained from a woman aged 18-29 years in good health and CMV-seronegative.

This chain connects TRBV25-1 to TRBJ2-7, with 11 nucleotides matching TRBD2. CDR1 is MGHDK and CDR2 is SYGVNS in the germline V gene. This CDR3 region has 16 residues. The J segment lost 5 bases and the V segment lost 3 bases, leaving 9 bases of the junction unmatched. This CDR3 is CASSDLLAGGPHEQYF. CDR3 in DNA: TGTGCCAGCAGTGATTTATTAGCGGGAGGGCCCCACGAGCAGTACTTC.

The V call is TRBV11-2, the J call TRBJ1-2; D possibly corresponds to TRBD1 (5 bases). Trimming pared 5 bases from V and 2 bases from J, leaving 15 bases between. Germline V gene lookup returns CDR1 SGHAT and CDR2 FQNNGV. This CDR3 region has 15 residues. The DNA for the CDR3 is TGTGCCAGCAGCGGAAAAACTTACAGGAACTATGGCTACACCTTC. Protein sequence: CASSGKTYRNYGYTF.

This chain uses TRBV27 with TRBJ2-3; 13 nucleotides align to TRBD2. Trimming took 6 bases from V and 0 from J; bases not matched to a gene: 9. The CDR3 has 18 amino acids. Per germline, CDR1 MNHEY and CDR2 SMNVEV (reference sequence). CDR3 residues: CASSPGLAGRTSTDTQYF. CDR3 nucleotide sequence: TGTGCCAGCAGCCCGGGACTAGCGGGACGCACTAGCACAGATACGCAGTATTTT.

This clone came up once. The chain joins TRBV18 to TRBJ2-7, with a tentative D call TRBD1 (6 bases). This CDR3 has 16 amino acids. CDR1 and CDR2 from the germline V gene are KGHSH and LQKENI. With 0 bases removed from V and 0 bases from J, the gap between germline ends came to 12 bases. The CDR3 loop is CASSPPVAGASYEQYF. DNA for the CDR3: TGTGCCAGCTCACCACCGGTGGCAGGGGCCTCCTACGAGCAGTACTTC.

CDR3 coding DNA: TGTGCCAGTAGTCGGGCAGGGTTAGGCTACACCTTC. This encodes CASSRAGLGYTF. The chain links TRBV19 to TRBJ1-2, with D perhaps matching TRBD1 (5 bases). Between the trimmed V and J ends, which lost 5 bases and 8 bases, there was a span of 12 bases. Germline values: CDR1 LNHDA, CDR2 SQIVND (reference sequence). The CDR3 contains 12 residues.